This entry describes one T cell receptor (beta chain). Antigen specificity is unknown. The sample comes from a study of graft-versus-host responses after intestinal transplantation. Study at large: Transplant types were multivisceral, liver-intestinal, or isolated intestinal.

Generated by immunoSEQ multiplex PCR, the TCRdb table keeps only in-frame clones and is missing some. The sample has about 100,000 clones; 75% to 95% are singletons. This CDR3 contains 13 residues. Germline V gives CDR1 SGHRS, CDR2 YFSETQ. V was shortened by 2 bases and J by 3 bases, with 9 bases between the two germline ends. The TCR comes from a human donor who received an intestinal transplant. The rearrangement joins TRBV5-1 to TRBJ2-7; no clear D. This sample comprised unstimulated CD8+ T cells sorted from spleen or lymph node cells, obtained before intestinal transplant. This chain's CDR3 is CASSFVTGYEQYF. CDR3 coding DNA: TGCGCCAGCAGCTTTGTCACGGGCTACGAGCAGTACTTC.